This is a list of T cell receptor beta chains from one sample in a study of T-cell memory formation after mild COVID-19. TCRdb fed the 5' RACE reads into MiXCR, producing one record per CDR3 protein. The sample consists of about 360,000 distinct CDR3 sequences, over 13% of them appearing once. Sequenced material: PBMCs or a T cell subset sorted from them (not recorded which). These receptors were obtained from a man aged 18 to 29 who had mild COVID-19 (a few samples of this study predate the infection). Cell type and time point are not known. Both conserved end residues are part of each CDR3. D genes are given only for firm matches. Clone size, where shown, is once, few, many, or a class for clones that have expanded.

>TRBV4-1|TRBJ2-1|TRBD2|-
TGCGCCAGCAGCCAAGTCGCCGGGGGGACCTGCAATGAGCAGTTCTTC
CASSQVAGGTCNEQFF
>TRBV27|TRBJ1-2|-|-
TGTGCCAGCAGTTCTTTAGGGACGGCCCAAGGTGGCTACACCTTC
CASSSLGTAQGGYTF
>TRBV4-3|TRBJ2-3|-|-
TGCGCCAGCAGCCAAGACCTCGGGGCGACAGATACGCAGTATTTT
CASSQDLGATDTQYF
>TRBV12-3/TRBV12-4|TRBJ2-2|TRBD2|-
TGTGCCAGCGGAGCTGGACTAGGTAGCACCGGGGAGCTGTTTTTT
CASGAGLGSTGELFF
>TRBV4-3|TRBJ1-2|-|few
TGCGCCAGCAGCCAAGTAGTTAAGGGAAGTAACTATGGCTACACCTTC
CASSQVVKGSNYGYTF
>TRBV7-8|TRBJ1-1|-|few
TGTGCCAGCAGCTTATCAGGGGCCTGGGGGACGCACACTGAAGCTTTCTTT
CASSLSGAWGTHTEAFF
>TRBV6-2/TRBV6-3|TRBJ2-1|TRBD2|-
TGTGCCAGCAGAACCGGGACTAGCGGATCCAATGAGCAGTTCTTC
CASRTGTSGSNEQFF
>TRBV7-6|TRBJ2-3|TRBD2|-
TGTGCCAGCAGCCCCCTAGCGGGCGCAAGCACAGATACGCAGTATTTT
CASSPLAGASTDTQYF
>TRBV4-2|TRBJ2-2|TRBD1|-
TGTGCCAGCAGCTTGCGAGGCGGGACAGGGGATTGGGCCGGGGAGCTGTTTTTT
CASSLRGGTGDWAGELFF
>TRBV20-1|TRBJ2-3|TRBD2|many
TGCAGTGCACGACGGACTAGCGGGGACACAGATACGCAGTATTTT
CSARRTSGDTDTQYF
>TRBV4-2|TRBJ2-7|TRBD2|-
TGTGCCAGCAGCCAAGCGGGACTAGCGGGGGGTGGTGAGCAGTACTTC
CASSQAGLAGGGEQYF
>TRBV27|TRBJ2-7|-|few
TGTGCCAGCAGTTTATTTCCGGGGTTCCACGAGCAGTACTTC
CASSLFPGFHEQYF
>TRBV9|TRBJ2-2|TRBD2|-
TGTGCCAGCAGCGACCCGGGCGGGGGGGCGACCGGGGAGCTGTTTTTT
CASSDPGGGATGELFF
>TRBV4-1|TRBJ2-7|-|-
TGCGCCAGCAGCCAAGGGTGGGGTTCCTCCTACGAGCAGTACTTC
CASSQGWGSSYEQYF
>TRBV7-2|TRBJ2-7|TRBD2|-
TGTGCCAGCAGTCAACTAGCGGGGGGCCACTCCTACGAGCAGTACTTC
CASSQLAGGHSYEQYF
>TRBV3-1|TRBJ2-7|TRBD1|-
TGTGCCAGCAGCCAAGAGACAGGGAGCTCCTACGAGCAGTACTTC
CASSQETGSSYEQYF
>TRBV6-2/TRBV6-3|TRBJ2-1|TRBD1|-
TGTGCCAGCAGTCGGGACAGCATTACCTACAATGAGCAGTTCTTC
CASSRDSITYNEQFF
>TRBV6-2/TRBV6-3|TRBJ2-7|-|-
TGTGCCAGCAGTTACTGGTTAAGAGAGCAGTACTTC
CASSYWLREQYF
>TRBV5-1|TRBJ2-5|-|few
TGCGCCAGCAGCCCGAGGGTTCCCGGGGAGACCCAGTACTTC
CASSPRVPGETQYF
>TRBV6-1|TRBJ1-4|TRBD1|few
TGTGCCAGCAGTGACCCAAACAGGGGTGGGAACGAAAAACTGTTTTTT
CASSDPNRGGNEKLFF
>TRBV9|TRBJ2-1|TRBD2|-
TGTGCCAGCAGCGTAGGTGGTAGCGGGGGGTTTAATGAGCAGTTCTTC
CASSVGGSGGFNEQFF
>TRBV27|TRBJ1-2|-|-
TGTGCCAGCAGTTATAGGATTAACGACTATGGCTACACCTTC
CASSYRINDYGYTF
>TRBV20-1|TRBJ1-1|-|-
TGCAGTGCTAGAGAGGTGATTATTGAAGCTTTCTTT
CSAREVIIEAFF
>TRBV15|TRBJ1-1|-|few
TGTGCCACCAGCAGAGCGCCCAACACTGAAGCTTTCTTT
CATSRAPNTEAFF
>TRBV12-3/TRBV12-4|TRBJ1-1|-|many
TGTGCCAGCAACGATTTGGCGACGGGGCAAGCTTTCTTT
CASNDLATGQAFF
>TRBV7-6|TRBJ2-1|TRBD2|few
TGTGCCAGCAGCTTAGGGGGACTAGCGGGATCCTACAATGAGCAGTTCTTC
CASSLGGLAGSYNEQFF
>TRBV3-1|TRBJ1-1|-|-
TGTGCCAGCAGCCCGATGTCAGGTATGAACACTGAAGCTTTCTTT
CASSPMSGMNTEAFF
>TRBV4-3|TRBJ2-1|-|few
TGCGCCAGCAGCCAAGTACGGCAGGGGGGTTCCTACAATGAGCAGTTCTTC
CASSQVRQGGSYNEQFF
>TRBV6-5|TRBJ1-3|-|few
TGTGCCAGCAGTTACTCGGGACTGGGCTCTGGAAACACCATATATTTT
CASSYSGLGSGNTIYF
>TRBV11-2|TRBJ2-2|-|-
TGTGCCAGCAGCCGAGGGACGGTGAACACCGGGGAGCTGTTTTTT
CASSRGTVNTGELFF
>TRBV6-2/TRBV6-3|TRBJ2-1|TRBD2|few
TGTGCCAGCAACTGGCGGACTAGCGAAAACAATGAGCAGTTCTTC
CASNWRTSENNEQFF
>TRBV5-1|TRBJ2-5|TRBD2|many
TGCGCCAGCAGCGCACTAGCGGGGGGGCCAGAGACCCAGTACTTC
CASSALAGGPETQYF
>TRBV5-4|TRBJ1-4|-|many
TGTGCCAGCAGCCCCGGGCCCAATGAAAAACTGTTTTTT
CASSPGPNEKLFF
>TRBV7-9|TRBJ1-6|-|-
TGTGCCAGCAGTGAAAGATGGGGCGCGAGTAATTCACCCCTCCACTTT
CASSERWGASNSPLHF
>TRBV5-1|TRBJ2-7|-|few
TGCGCCAGCAGCTTGGGTTCCGCGGGGAGCCCCGGGCAGTACTTC
CASSLGSAGSPGQYF
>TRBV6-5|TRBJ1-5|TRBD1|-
TGTGCCAGCAGCCCTGACAGGGCTGGCAATCAGCCCCAGCATTTT
CASSPDRAGNQPQHF
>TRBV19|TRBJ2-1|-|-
TGTGCCAGTAGTCCCACGGGGGATGAGCAGTTCTTC
CASSPTGDEQFF
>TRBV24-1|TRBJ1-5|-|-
TGTGCCACCAGTGATTGGAGGAAGCTGGATCAGCCCCAGCATTTT
CATSDWRKLDQPQHF
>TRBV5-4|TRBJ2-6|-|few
TGTGCCAGCAGCGCCCTCTCTGGGGCCAACGTCCTGACTTTC
CASSALSGANVLTF
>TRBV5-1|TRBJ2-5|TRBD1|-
TGCGCCAGCAGCTTGACGGGACAGGGGTATGAGACCCAGTACTTC
CASSLTGQGYETQYF
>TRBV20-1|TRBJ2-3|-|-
TGCAGTGCTAAGGTTTATAGGGATGGAGATACGCAGTATTTT
CSAKVYRDGDTQYF
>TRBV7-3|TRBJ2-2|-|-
TGTGCCAGCAGCATATATTCGAACACCGGGGAGCTGTTTTTT
CASSIYSNTGELFF
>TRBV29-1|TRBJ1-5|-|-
TGCAGCGTTGCGGACTTCCATCAGCCCCAGCATTTT
CSVADFHQPQHF
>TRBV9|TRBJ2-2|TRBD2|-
TGTGCCAGCAGCGTAGGACTAGCGGGGGAGAACACCGGGGAGCTGTTTTTT
CASSVGLAGENTGELFF
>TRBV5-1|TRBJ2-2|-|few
TGCGCCAGCAGCTTGGGTTACGGAACCGGGGAGCTGTTTTTT
CASSLGYGTGELFF
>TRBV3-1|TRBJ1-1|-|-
TGTGCCAGCAGCCAGGAGGAGTACACTGAAGCTTTCTTT
CASSQEEYTEAFF
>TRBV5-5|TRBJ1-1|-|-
TGTGCCAGCAGCCCTGGGATGGGGCTCGAGGGCACTGAAGCTTTCTTT
CASSPGMGLEGTEAFF
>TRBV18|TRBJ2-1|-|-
TGTGCCAGCTCAGACCAGGGGACCCACTACAATGAGCAGTTCTTC
CASSDQGTHYNEQFF
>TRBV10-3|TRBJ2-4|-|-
TGTGCCATCAGTGAGTCCATGACAGATGACATTCAGTACTTC
CAISESMTDDIQYF
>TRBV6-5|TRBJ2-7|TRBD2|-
TGTGCCAGCAGTTCGCGGGGGTCTTACCATAGCTCCTACGAGCAGTACTTC
CASSSRGSYHSSYEQYF
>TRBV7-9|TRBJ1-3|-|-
TGTGCCAGCAGCTCGCTTACAGGAGTTGGAAACACCATATATTTT
CASSSLTGVGNTIYF
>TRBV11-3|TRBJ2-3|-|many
TGTGCCAGCAGCTCCGGGAGCACAGATACGCAGTATTTT
CASSSGSTDTQYF
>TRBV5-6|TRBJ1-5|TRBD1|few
TGTGCCAGCAGTTATGGAGGGGGCTTACTCAATCAGCCCCAGCATTTT
CASSYGGGLLNQPQHF
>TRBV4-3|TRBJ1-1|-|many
TGCGCCAGCAGCCAAGATCTCCCTGGCCTTATGAACACTGAAGCTTTCTTT
CASSQDLPGLMNTEAFF
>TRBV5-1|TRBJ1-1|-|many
TGCGCCAGCAGCTTGGAGGCAGGGAGCACTGAAGCTTTCTTT
CASSLEAGSTEAFF
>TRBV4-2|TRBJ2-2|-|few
TGTGCCAGCAGCCTTGACTACGCCTCTACCGGGGAGCTGTTTTTT
CASSLDYASTGELFF
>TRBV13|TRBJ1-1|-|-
TGTGCCAGCAGCCCGTACATGAACACTGAAGCTTTCTTT
CASSPYMNTEAFF
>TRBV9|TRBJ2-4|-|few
TGTGCCAGCAGCGCCTTAGGGGGGAACATTCAGTACTTC
CASSALGGNIQYF
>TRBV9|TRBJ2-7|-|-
TGTGCCAGCAGCCCACCCAGAGTTAGCGGCTCCTACGAGCAGTACTTC
CASSPPRVSGSYEQYF